The 30 T cell receptor beta chains below come from one sample, sequenced in a study of blood T cell repertoires in COVID-19. The repertoire was sequenced with immunoSEQ multiplex PCR; TCRdb's copy has only in-frame clones and lacks some. The sample holds around 150,000 clones, about 85% seen once. Sequencing used peripheral blood. These receptors all come from a woman aged 55-70 years with active or convalescent COVID-19.

The V call is TRBV11-2, the J call TRBJ1-5; D remains ambiguous. Trimming took off 3 bases at V and 4 bases at J, with 7 bases between the two ends. This CDR3 spans 13 amino acids. CDR1 and CDR2 from the germline V gene are SGHAT and FQNNGV. The chain's CDR3 is CASSLEQNQPQHF. CDR3 nucleotide sequence: TGTGCCAGCAGCTTGGAACAGAATCAGCCCCAGCATTTT.

The V call is TRBV30, the J call TRBJ2-2; weak D call: TRBD2 (5 bases). Trimming took off 1 base at V and 6 bases at J, with 18 bases between the two ends. The CDR3 consists of 16 residues. From germline, CDR1 is GTSNPN and CDR2 SVGIG (reference sequence). The CDR3 DNA is TGTGCCTGGAGTGCCTCTCACTCTCTAGCTTCCGGGGAGCTGTTTTTT. Protein: CAWSASHSLASGELFF.

DNA of the CDR3: TGTGCCAGCAGTGAACTTACAGGGCGCTCCTACAATGAGCAGTTCTTC. Translated, it gives CASSELTGRSYNEQFF. The J gene is TRBJ2-1, the V gene TRBV25-1; D perhaps matches TRBD1 (6 bases). Germline lookup yields CDR1 MGHDK and CDR2 SYGVNS. The CDR3 length is 16 residues. Deletions cut 2 bases from V and 0 bases from J, with 11 bases between.

The V gene is TRBV19, the J gene TRBJ1-6; TRBD1 might be the D (5 bases). The length of the CDR3 is 14 residues. Trimming stripped 5 bases from V and 4 bases from J, with 9 bases between. The germline V gene encodes CDR1 LNHDA and CDR2 SQIVND (reference sequence). This chain's CDR3 is CASSLGGYNSPLHF. In DNA form, the CDR3 reads TGTGCCAGTAGTCTCGGGGGATATAATTCACCCCTCCACTTT.

The chain is built from TRBV18 and TRBJ1-2; D possibly corresponds to TRBD1 (5 bases). This CDR3 is built from 16 residues. CDR1 and CDR2 (germline): KGHSH, LQKENI. V dropped 3 bases and J dropped 4 bases, with 18 bases sitting between them. CDR3 bases: TGTGCCAGCTCACCCTGGACCGACGGGGGTGGCTATGGCTACACCTTC. The encoded protein is CASSPWTDGGGYGYTF.

This clone was counted once. The chain has TRBV18 and TRBJ2-3, with 8 positions matching TRBD2. The CDR3 has 16 amino acids. CDR1 is KGHSH and CDR2 is LQKENI in the germline V gene. V lost 0 bases to trimming and J lost 0 bases; unmatched junction nucleotides: 2. The CDR3 bases are TGTGCCAGCTCACCACCGGGACTAGAGAGCACAGATACGCAGTATTTT. The encoded protein is CASSPPGLESTDTQYF. The variable domain in full, completed from reference TRBV18 and TRBJ2-3, reads NAGVMQNPRHLVRRRGQEARLRCSPMKGHSHVYWYRQLPEEGLKFMVYLQKENIIDESGMPKERFSAEFPKEGPSILRIQQVVRGDSAAYFCASSPPGLESTDTQYFGPGTRLTVL.

The CDR3 region has the DNA TGTGCCAGCAGTGAATTTGAGGGCCTGGGAAACACCATATATTTT. This sequence encodes CASSEFEGLGNTIYF. The genes are TRBV25-1 and TRBJ1-3; D unresolved. The V end was cut by 1 base, the J end by 4 bases, with 11 bases between. Germline-derived CDR1 and CDR2 are MGHDK and SYGVNS. The CDR3 is 15 residues long.

CDR3 loop: CASSDGGGATETQYF. The CDR3 coding sequence is TGTGCCAGCAGTGATGGCGGGGGGGCGACGGAGACCCAGTACTTC. This chain joins TRBV7-9 and TRBJ2-5, with 9 bases aligning to TRBD2. Per germline, CDR1 SEHNR and CDR2 FQNEAQ (reference sequence). The CDR3 contains 15 residues. The J segment lost 5 bases and the V segment lost 6 bases, leaving 10 bases of the junction unmatched.

Written as DNA, the CDR3 is TGTGCCAGCAGCTTAGGGGAACAGGTGAACACTGAAGCTTTCTTT. Translation gives CASSLGEQVNTEAFF. The chain combines TRBV7-9 with TRBJ1-1; possible D gene TRBD1, 5 bases. CDR3 length: 15 amino acids. Looked up from germline, CDR1 is SEHNR and CDR2 is FQNEAQ (reference sequence). V was trimmed by 1 base and J by 0 bases, leaving 9 bases between them.

This chain's CDR3 is CASSITGNNVTFF. The CDR3 coding sequence is TGTGCCAGCAGCATCACCGGGAACAATGTCACTTTCTTT. The V and J genes are TRBV7-9 and TRBJ1-1; D unresolved. The V and J ends lost 5 bases and 12 bases respectively, with 19 bases between them. The CDR3 runs 13 residues. Germline V gene data show CDR1 as SEHNR and CDR2 as FQNEAQ (reference sequence).

This clone showed up just once. The chain employs TRBV11-2 and TRBJ1-6; tentative D call: TRBD1 (5 bases). The V gene's germline CDR1 is SGHAT and CDR2 FQNNGV. This CDR3 spans 17 amino acids. Trimming left V 5 bases short and J 0 bases short, with 14 bases between. In nucleotides, the CDR3 is TGTGCCAGCAGCCCACCGACAGCCAGCTCCTATAATTCACCCCTCCACTTT. Encoded protein: CASSPPTASSYNSPLHF.

This clone was detected only once. The chain links TRBV10-3 to TRBJ1-5, with D possibly matching TRBD1 (5 bases). Trimming took off 4 bases at V and 5 bases at J, with 6 bases between the two ends. CDR1 and CDR2 from the germline V gene are ENHRY and SYGVKD. The CDR3 extends over 12 amino acids. This CDR3 reads CAISGGDQPQHF. Written as DNA, the CDR3 is TGTGCCATCAGTGGGGGGGATCAGCCCCAGCATTTT.

This clone was picked up a small number of times. As DNA, the CDR3 is TGTGCCAGCCTAGACGGGATGAACACTGAAGCTTTCTTT. It codes for CASLDGMNTEAFF. The rearrangement links TRBV2 to TRBJ1-1; D gene unclear. The germline gives CDR1 SNHLY, CDR2 FYNNEI. V lost 8 bases to trimming and J lost 0 bases, with 10 bases between them. This CDR3 comprises 13 residues. Full variable domain (outside the CDR3, taken from reference TRBV2 and TRBJ1-1): EPEVTQTPSHQVTQMGQEVILRCVPISNHLYFYWYRQILGQKVEFLVSFYNNEISEKSEIFDDQFSVERPDGSNFTLKIRSTKLEDSAMYFCASLDGMNTEAFFGQGTRLTVV.

This sequence joins TRBV30 and TRBJ2-7; 8 bases line up with TRBD1. CDR3 length: 13 amino acids. V lost 4 bases, J lost 1 base, and 3 bases stayed unmatched. CDR1 is GTSNPN and CDR2 is SVGIG in the germline V gene (reference sequence). In nucleotides, the CDR3 is TGTGCCTGGAAGACAGGGGTGTCCTACGAGCAGTACTTC. It specifies CAWKTGVSYEQYF.

The rearrangement links TRBV7-8 to TRBJ2-3; 8 nucleotides match TRBD2. The V and J ends lost 3 bases and 5 bases, in that order; junction bases with no gene match: 4. Germline V gives CDR1 SGHVS, CDR2 FQNEAQ. The CDR3 consists of 14 residues. The CDR3 protein is CASSFSLAGDTQYF. As DNA, the CDR3 is TGTGCCAGCAGCTTCAGTCTAGCGGGAGATACGCAGTATTTT.

The chain joins TRBV9 to TRBJ2-2; D is perhaps TRBD2 (6 bases). Germline V gives CDR1 SGDLS, CDR2 YYNGEE. This CDR3 region has 15 residues. Trimming left V 4 bases short and J 4 bases short, with 14 bases between. The CDR3 DNA is TGTGCCAGCAGCCCCGGGAGCCTGGGCACCGGGGAGCTGTTTTTT. Translation gives CASSPGSLGTGELFF.

This chain uses TRBV19 with TRBJ1-5, with 10 nucleotides matching TRBD1. Germline lookup yields CDR1 LNHDA and CDR2 SQIVND (reference sequence). Germline trimming cut 7 bases from V and 9 bases from J; bases unmatched to any gene: 12. This CDR3 is 15 amino acids long. The CDR3 region has the DNA TGTGCCAGTAATGCGGACAGGGGGGTAGTTGGGCCCCAGCATTTT. It specifies CASNADRGVVGPQHF.

The V call is TRBV3-1 (or the pseudogene TRBV3-2), the J call TRBJ1-4, with D perhaps matching TRBD1 (5 bases). The CDR3 is made up of 14 amino acids. The V end lost 1 base, the J end lost 5 bases, and 8 bases lay between the germline ends. Looked up from germline, CDR1 is LGHDT and CDR2 is YNNKEL (reference sequence). In DNA form, the CDR3 reads TGTGCCAGCAGCCAAGTTCGGGGGAATGAAAAACTGTTTTTT. Translating it yields CASSQVRGNEKLFF.

This sequence joins TRBV19 and TRBJ2-3; TRBD2 aligns across 9 bases. Germline CDR1 reads LNHDA; CDR2 reads SQIVND (reference sequence). CDR3 length equals 14 residues. V lost 8 bases and J lost 2; bases outside the gene matches: 5. The CDR3 here is CASGGGATTDTQYF. In DNA form, the CDR3 reads TGTGCCAGTGGCGGGGGGGCAACCACAGATACGCAGTATTTT. Together with reference TRBV19 and TRBJ2-3, the CDR3 gives the full variable domain: DGGITQSPKYLFRKEGQNVTLSCEQNLNHDAMYWYRQDPGQGLRLIYYSQIVNDFQKGDIAEGYSVSREKKESFPLTVTSAQKNPTAFYLCASGGGATTDTQYFGPGTRLTVL.

The V and J genes are TRBV2 and TRBJ1-3; 9 bases map to TRBD1. Germline V gene lookup returns CDR1 SNHLY and CDR2 FYNNEI. There are 13 residues in the CDR3. After removal of 7 bases from V and 9 bases from J, the junction contained 7 bases not matched to a gene. Written as DNA, the CDR3 is TGTGCCAGCATCGGGACAGGGCTCGGCACCATATATTTT. Amino acids: CASIGTGLGTIYF.

The rearrangement joins TRBV28 to TRBJ2-1; 10 positions agree with TRBD1. Germline CDR1 is MDHEN and CDR2 is SYDVKM. The CDR3 sequence is 14 residues long. The V segment lost 6 bases and the J segment 8 bases; nucleotides outside the gene matches: 7. The CDR3 DNA sequence: TGTGCCAGCAGCTCTGACAGGGGGCAAGATGAGCAGTTCTTC. Residues: CASSSDRGQDEQFF.

This chain connects TRBV15 to TRBJ2-7, with 7 bases matching TRBD1. The CDR3 is 14 amino acids. Trimming took 0 bases from V and 6 from J; bases not matched to a gene: 5. The germline gives CDR1 LNHNV, CDR2 YYDKDF (reference sequence). This CDR3 is CATSRDRTGGEQYF. CDR3 nucleotides: TGTGCCACCAGCAGAGACAGGACAGGCGGCGAGCAGTACTTC.

V is TRBV2 and J is TRBJ1-1; D gene unclear. There are 13 residues in the CDR3. Between the trimmed V and J ends, which lost 9 bases and 0 bases, there was a span of 11 bases. Germline CDR1 reads SNHLY; CDR2 reads FYNNEI. The CDR3 reads CASRTTMNTEAFF. The CDR3 DNA reads as TGTGCCAGTAGGACTACTATGAACACTGAAGCTTTCTTT. Combining the CDR3 with reference TRBV2 and TRBJ1-1 gives the whole variable domain EPEVTQTPSHQVTQMGQEVILRCVPISNHLYFYWYRQILGQKVEFLVSFYNNEISEKSEIFDDQFSVERPDGSNFTLKIRSTKLEDSAMYFCASRTTMNTEAFFGQGTRLTVV.

This sequence joins TRBV9 and TRBJ1-2; 10 bases map to TRBD1. The CDR3 totals 16 residues. With V trimmed by 0 bases and J by 4 bases, 6 bases remained unmatched. The V gene's germline CDR1 is SGDLS and CDR2 YYNGEE. The CDR3 nucleotides are TGTGCCAGCAGCGTAGGAGGACAGGGGGAAGGCTATGGCTACACCTTC. As protein: CASSVGGQGEGYGYTF.

This chain links TRBV25-1 with TRBJ2-1; D not certain. This CDR3 region has 12 residues. Germline assignment: CDR1 MGHDK and CDR2 SYGVNS. V shed 11 bases and J shed 0 bases, with 8 bases lying between them. CDR3 coding DNA: TGTGCCGACACGAGCTCCTACAATGAGCAGTTCTTC. Its protein product is CADTSSYNEQFF.

This clone was seen only a few times. The chain joins TRBV5-4 to TRBJ1-1, with D perhaps matching TRBD1 (6 bases). Germline V lookup: CDR1 SGHNT, CDR2 YYREEE (reference sequence). The germline V and J ends were trimmed by 1 base and 1 base, with 14 bases remaining between them. This CDR3 contains 16 residues. CDR3 sequence (DNA): TGTGCCAGCAGCTTGCCTGGGGGCGAAGGGAACACTGAAGCTTTCTTT. Protein product: CASSLPGGEGNTEAFF.

V usage is TRBV7-6 and J usage is TRBJ2-2; 8 nucleotides line up with TRBD2. Trimming at V came to 1 base and at J to 4 bases, leaving 8 bases not matched to a gene. The CDR3 extends over 17 amino acids. The germline CDR1 and CDR2 sequences are SGHVS and FNYEAQ. This CDR3 is CASSLDRGGSSTGELFF. Here the CDR3 DNA reads TGTGCCAGCAGCTTAGATCGGGGGGGCTCTTCCACCGGGGAGCTGTTTTTT.

This chain connects TRBV9 to TRBJ1-3; possibly TRBD1 for D (5 bases). Germline CDR1 SGDLS, CDR2 YYNGEE. This CDR3 is 15 amino acids long. V was shortened by 1 base and J by 0 bases, with 8 bases between the two germline ends. The CDR3 is CASSVRDSSGNTIYF. CDR3 DNA sequence: TGTGCCAGCAGCGTAAGAGACAGCTCTGGAAACACCATATATTTT.

The rearrangement joins TRBV6-5 to TRBJ1-1; D is uncertain. This CDR3 is built from 11 residues. Per the germline V gene, CDR1 is MNHEY and CDR2 is SVGAGI. Trimming pared 8 bases from V and 2 bases from J, leaving 6 bases between. DNA for the CDR3: TGTGCCAGCGGCAAAAACACTGAAGCTTTCTTT. It yields the protein CASGKNTEAFF.

This chain links TRBV6-2 or TRBV6-3 with TRBJ2-1; D not certain. Per germline, CDR1 MNHEY and CDR2 SVGEGT. The CDR3 consists of 14 residues. V was trimmed by 2 bases and J by 4 bases, leaving 9 bases between them. The CDR3 loop is CASSYLQTYNEQFF. The CDR3 DNA sequence: TGTGCCAGCAGTTACCTCCAAACATACAATGAGCAGTTCTTC.